These 19 T cell receptor beta chains originate from one sample sequenced in a study of cytomegalovirus exposure and HLA in healthy donors (dated by TCRdb to the late 2010s). The library came from the immunoSEQ multiplex PCR assay. A mixture of 60 forward primers for TCR Vbeta segments and 13 reverse primers for TCR Jbeta segments was used in the multiplex PCR. The source is immuneACCESS, and TCRdb retained only in-frame sequences with V and J called. Part of the clones is not carried over; for the studies checked, unresolved V genes explain less than half of this, and the remainder is unexplained. The sample yields over 150,000 clones; roughly 80% were counted once. The ten largest make up approximately 2.2% of the sample. Sequencing used PBMCs. The receptors stem from a male donor in good health and CMV-seronegative.

The chain uses TRBV5-5 and TRBJ2-7; 8 bases line up with TRBD1. With 4 bases clipped from V and 2 bases from J, the junction kept 5 bases outside the gene matches. CDR3 length equals 14 residues. The germline CDR1 and CDR2 sequences are SGHKS and YYEKEE (reference sequence). CDR3 amino acids: CASSLWTGPYEQYF. The DNA of the CDR3 is TGTGCCAGCAGCCTTTGGACAGGGCCCTACGAGCAGTACTTC. The whole variable domain, filled in from reference TRBV5-5 and TRBJ2-7, reads DAGVTQSPTHLIKTRGQQVTLRCSPISGHKSVSWYQQVLGQGPQFIFQYYEKEERGRGNFPDRFSARQFPNYSSELNVNALLLGDSALYLCASSLWTGPYEQYFGPGTRLTVT.

The CDR3 DNA reads TGTGCCAGCAGTTACTCGGGGTCAGGGCCCGGGGAGCTGTTTTTT. Its protein product is CASSYSGSGPGELFF. The rearrangement joins TRBV6-6 to TRBJ2-2, with D tentatively TRBD1 (5 bases). Per germline, CDR1 MNHNY and CDR2 SVGAGI (reference sequence). CDR3 length: 15 amino acids. Trimming took 0 bases from V and 6 from J, leaving 11 bases between them.

The chain carries TRBV5-4 and TRBJ1-5, with 8 bases that match TRBD1. The CDR3 runs 14 residues. The germline V gene encodes CDR1 SGHNT and CDR2 YYREEE (reference sequence). The ends lost 4 bases at V and 7 bases at J; junction bases unmatched: 7. CDR3 amino acids: CASSRQGTSQPQHF. In nucleotides, the CDR3 is TGTGCCAGCAGCCGACAGGGGACGAGCCAGCCCCAGCATTTT. Complete variable domain (other parts from reference TRBV5-4 and TRBJ1-5): ETGVTQSPTHLIKTRGQQVTLRCSSQSGHNTVSWYQQALGQGPQFIFQYYREEENGRGNFPPRFSGLQFPNYSSELNVNALELDDSALYLCASSRQGTSQPQHFGDGTRLSIL.

The rearrangement links TRBV28 to TRBJ2-3; 11 bases are shared with TRBD2. V trimming: 6 bases; J trimming: 3 bases; junction bases outside the gene matches: 11. The germline V gene encodes CDR1 MDHEN and CDR2 SYDVKM. The CDR3 has 17 amino acids. This CDR3 reads CASRLSGRAGRTDTQYF. In nucleotides, the CDR3 is TGTGCCAGCAGACTTAGCGGGAGGGCCGGGAGGACAGATACGCAGTATTTT.

The chain's CDR3 is CASSSTSEYETQYF. CDR3 sequence (DNA): TGTGCCAGCAGCTCGACTAGCGAGTACGAGACCCAGTACTTC. The V and J genes are TRBV7-2 and TRBJ2-5, with 8 bases lining up with TRBD2. The CDR3 runs 14 residues. Germline CDR1 and CDR2: SGHTA and FQGNSA. Trimming removed 4 bases from V and 5 bases from J; junction bases left unmatched: 6.

The chain employs TRBV9 and TRBJ1-6; TRBD1 aligns across 7 bases. Germline V gene data show CDR1 as SGDLS and CDR2 as YYNGEE. V was pared by 2 bases and J by 5 bases, with 1 base of the junction left unmatched. This CDR3 contains 14 residues. The DNA of the CDR3 is TGTGCCAGCAGCGTTACAGGGGATAATTCACCCCTCCACTTT. This translates into CASSVTGDNSPLHF.

V and J are TRBV19 and TRBJ2-2, with 10 bases aligning to TRBD1. The germline V gene encodes CDR1 LNHDA and CDR2 SQIVND (reference sequence). J was trimmed by 6 bases and V by 5 bases; bases with no gene match: 6. The length of the CDR3 is 15 residues. The CDR3 DNA reads TGTGCCAGTAGTGATCCCGACAGGGGGCCCGGGGAGCTGTTTTTT. Residues: CASSDPDRGPGELFF.

This clone was counted a single time. J is TRBJ2-3 and V is TRBV25-1; tentatively, D is TRBD2 (6 bases). The V end was cut by 3 bases, the J end by 3 bases, with 19 bases between. Germline V gives CDR1 MGHDK, CDR2 SYGVNS. This CDR3 spans 17 amino acids. The DNA for the CDR3 is TGTGCCAGCAGTGAGCCGACCCCGGGACTTCTTACAGATACGCAGTATTTT. Protein product: CASSEPTPGLLTDTQYF.

The J gene is TRBJ1-2, the V gene TRBV4-2, with no clear D. The length of the CDR3 is 13 residues. In germline, CDR1 is LGHNA, CDR2 YNFKEQ. Trimming took 1 base from V and 7 from J, leaving 10 bases between them. This chain's CDR3 is CASSQGGFLGYTF. The CDR3 DNA sequence: TGTGCCAGCAGCCAAGGAGGCTTTCTTGGCTACACCTTC.

This chain joins TRBV6-5 and TRBJ1-3; D ambiguous. The germline V and J ends were trimmed by 4 bases and 0 bases, with 10 bases remaining between them. This CDR3 has 15 residues. CDR1 and CDR2 from the germline V gene are MNHEY and SVGAGI. The CDR3 nucleotides are TGTGCCAGCAGTTCTATAGGAGTCTCTGGAAACACCATATATTTT. Translating it yields CASSSIGVSGNTIYF.

This clone has a handful of counts. V gene TRBV9 combines with J gene TRBJ1-1; 7 nucleotides agree with TRBD1. Germline CDR1 reads SGDLS; CDR2 reads YYNGEE. The CDR3 consists of 15 residues. Trimming at V came to 5 bases and at J to 3 bases, leaving 10 bases not matched to a gene. The CDR3 DNA sequence: TGTGCCAGCAGTGGGGTTACAGGGGAGCACACTGAAGCTTTCTTT. Translated, it gives CASSGVTGEHTEAFF.

This rearrangement joins TRBV5-1 to TRBJ2-2, with 10 nucleotides matching TRBD2. CDR1 and CDR2 (germline): SGHRS, YFSETQ. J lost 5 bases, V lost 0 bases, and 7 bases had no gene match. There are 17 residues in the CDR3. The CDR3 reads CASSLVGLAGATGELFF. The CDR3 coding sequence is TGCGCCAGCAGCTTGGTTGGGCTAGCGGGAGCGACCGGGGAGCTGTTTTTT. The full variable domain, its missing parts supplied by reference TRBV5-1 and TRBJ2-2, is KAGVTQTPRYLIKTRGQQVTLSCSPISGHRSVSWYQQTPGQGLQFLFEYFSETQRNKGNFPGRFSGRQFSNSRSEMNVSTLELGDSALYLCASSLVGLAGATGELFFGEGSRLTVL.

The chain is built from TRBV5-1 and TRBJ2-5; 8 bases map to TRBD1. From germline, CDR1 is SGHRS and CDR2 YFSETQ. V was clipped by 3 bases and J by 0 bases; unmatched bases: 1. The CDR3 length is 14 residues. DNA of the CDR3: TGCGCCAGCAGCTGGACAGGGAACCAAGAGACCCAGTACTTC. Its translation is CASSWTGNQETQYF.

The gene calls are TRBV5-6 and TRBJ2-7, with 10 bases matching TRBD1. With V trimmed by 5 bases and J by 4 bases, 12 bases remained unmatched. The CDR3 has 16 residues. Germline V gives CDR1 SGHDT, CDR2 YYEEEE. The CDR3, as DNA: TGTGCCAGCAGTTCCTTGAGGGGGACAGGGGATTACGAGCAGTACTTC. Protein: CASSSLRGTGDYEQYF.

This chain uses TRBV19 with TRBJ2-1; 8 bases align to TRBD1. Germline CDR1 is LNHDA and CDR2 is SQIVND (reference sequence). V lost 5 bases and J lost 1; bases outside the gene matches: 1. The CDR3 sequence is 14 residues long. In nucleotides, the CDR3 is TGTGCCAGTAGTCGGACAGGGTCCTACAATGAGCAGTTCTTC. It codes for CASSRTGSYNEQFF.

This clone was observed a single time. The gene calls are TRBV4-3 and TRBJ2-1, with D perhaps TRBD1 (6 bases). Per germline, CDR1 LGHNA and CDR2 YSLEER. Trimming took off 4 bases at V and 10 bases at J, with 11 bases between the two ends. The CDR3 runs to 12 residues. The CDR3 DNA is TGCGCCAGCAGCCTTCTCGGACAGGAGCAGTTCTTC. It yields the protein CASSLLGQEQFF.

This rearrangement joins TRBV28 to TRBJ1-4; 7 bases align to TRBD1. The CDR3 contains 15 residues. V lost 5 bases and J lost 7; bases outside the gene matches: 10. CDR1 is MDHEN, CDR2 SYDVKM, per germline. CDR3 residues: CASSILQGQAEKLFF. DNA for the CDR3: TGTGCCAGCAGTATTCTACAGGGGCAGGCTGAAAAACTGTTTTTT.

The chain joins TRBV25-1 to TRBJ2-1; 15 bases fit TRBD2. CDR1 is MGHDK and CDR2 is SYGVNS in the germline V gene. Losses at the gene ends were 5 bases for V and 7 bases for J; bases not matched to a gene: 3. This CDR3 is 15 amino acids long. This CDR3 reads CASSFGTSGRNEQFF. Here the CDR3 DNA reads TGTGCCAGCAGTTTTGGGACTAGCGGGAGGAATGAGCAGTTCTTC.

With regard to this clone: The junction departs from germline at one end; a sequencing error may be responsible. The rearrangement joins TRBV9 to TRBJ1-4; possibly TRBD1 for D (5 bases). CDR1 is SGDLS, CDR2 YYNGEE, per germline. This CDR3 spans 17 amino acids. CDR3: CASSASRGEGPRERLFF. In DNA form, the CDR3 reads TGTGCCAGCAGCGCTTCCCGGGGGGAGGGACCACGTGAAAGACTGTTTTTT.